This entry features one TCR beta chain sequence. Its antigen is not known. This record belongs to a study of cytomegalovirus exposure and HLA in healthy donors. Study-wide points: By HLA locus, TCR association rates varied in a later analysis, with DRB1 showing the most and HLA-C the fewest.

With 60 Vbeta and 13 Jbeta primers, the PCR was carried out. Clones were sequenced by immunoSEQ multiplex PCR, and TCRdb holds only the in-frame ones, with some missing. This table holds 120,000 to 150,000 clones, roughly 80% found once. The CDR3 contains 18 residues. Trimming cost V 2 bases and J 3 bases, with 17 bases left between them. Per the germline V gene, CDR1 is SNHLY and CDR2 is FYNNEI. Participants comprised healthy donors of bone marrow. The chain recombines TRBV2 with TRBJ2-6; the D is unclear. The receptor was isolated from a boy aged 2-15 years in good health and CMV-seronegative. The specimen sequenced was PBMCs. The chain's CDR3 is CASSEQLLDVLGANVLTF. The CDR3 DNA reads TGTGCCAGCAGTGAACAGCTCCTAGACGTTCTTGGGGCCAACGTCCTGACTTTC. The full variable domain, its missing parts supplied by reference TRBV2 and TRBJ2-6, is EPEVTQTPSHQVTQMGQEVILRCVPISNHLYFYWYRQILGQKVEFLVSFYNNEISEKSEIFDDQFSVERPDGSNFTLKIRSTKLEDSAMYFCASSEQLLDVLGANVLTFGAGSRLTVL.